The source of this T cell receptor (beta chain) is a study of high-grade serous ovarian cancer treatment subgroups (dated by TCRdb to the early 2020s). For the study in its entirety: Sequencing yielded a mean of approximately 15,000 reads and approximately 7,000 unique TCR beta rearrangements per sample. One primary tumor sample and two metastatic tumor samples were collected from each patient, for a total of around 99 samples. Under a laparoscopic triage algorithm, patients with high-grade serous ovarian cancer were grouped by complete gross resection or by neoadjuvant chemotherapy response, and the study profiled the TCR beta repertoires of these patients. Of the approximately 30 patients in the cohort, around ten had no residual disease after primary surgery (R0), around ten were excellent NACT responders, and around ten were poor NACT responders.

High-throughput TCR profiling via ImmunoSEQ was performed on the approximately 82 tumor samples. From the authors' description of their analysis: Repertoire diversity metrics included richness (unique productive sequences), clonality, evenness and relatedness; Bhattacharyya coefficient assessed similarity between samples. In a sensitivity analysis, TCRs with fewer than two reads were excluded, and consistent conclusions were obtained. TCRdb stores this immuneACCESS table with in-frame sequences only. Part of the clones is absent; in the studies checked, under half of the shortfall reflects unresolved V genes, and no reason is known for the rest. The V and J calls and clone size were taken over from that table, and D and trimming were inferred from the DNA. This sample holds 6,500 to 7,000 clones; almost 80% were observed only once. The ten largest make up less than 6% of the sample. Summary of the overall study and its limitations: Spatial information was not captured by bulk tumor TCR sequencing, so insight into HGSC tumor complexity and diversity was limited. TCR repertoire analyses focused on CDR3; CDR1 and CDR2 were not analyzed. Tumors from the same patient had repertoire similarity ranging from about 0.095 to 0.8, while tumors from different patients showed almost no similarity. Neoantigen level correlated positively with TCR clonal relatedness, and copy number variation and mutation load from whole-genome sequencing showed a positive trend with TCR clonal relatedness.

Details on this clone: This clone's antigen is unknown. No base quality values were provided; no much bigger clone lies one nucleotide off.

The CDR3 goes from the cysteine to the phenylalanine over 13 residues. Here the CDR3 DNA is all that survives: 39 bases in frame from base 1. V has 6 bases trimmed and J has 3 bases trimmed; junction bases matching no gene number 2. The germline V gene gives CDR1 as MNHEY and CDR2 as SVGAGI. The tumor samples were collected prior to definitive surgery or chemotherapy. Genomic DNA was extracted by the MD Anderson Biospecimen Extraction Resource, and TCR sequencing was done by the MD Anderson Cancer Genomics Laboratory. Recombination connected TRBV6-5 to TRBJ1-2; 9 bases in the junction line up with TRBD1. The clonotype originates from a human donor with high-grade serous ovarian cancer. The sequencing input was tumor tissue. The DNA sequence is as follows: TGTGCCAGCAGCCGGACAGGGGACTATGGCTACACCTTC. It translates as CASSRTGDYGYTF.